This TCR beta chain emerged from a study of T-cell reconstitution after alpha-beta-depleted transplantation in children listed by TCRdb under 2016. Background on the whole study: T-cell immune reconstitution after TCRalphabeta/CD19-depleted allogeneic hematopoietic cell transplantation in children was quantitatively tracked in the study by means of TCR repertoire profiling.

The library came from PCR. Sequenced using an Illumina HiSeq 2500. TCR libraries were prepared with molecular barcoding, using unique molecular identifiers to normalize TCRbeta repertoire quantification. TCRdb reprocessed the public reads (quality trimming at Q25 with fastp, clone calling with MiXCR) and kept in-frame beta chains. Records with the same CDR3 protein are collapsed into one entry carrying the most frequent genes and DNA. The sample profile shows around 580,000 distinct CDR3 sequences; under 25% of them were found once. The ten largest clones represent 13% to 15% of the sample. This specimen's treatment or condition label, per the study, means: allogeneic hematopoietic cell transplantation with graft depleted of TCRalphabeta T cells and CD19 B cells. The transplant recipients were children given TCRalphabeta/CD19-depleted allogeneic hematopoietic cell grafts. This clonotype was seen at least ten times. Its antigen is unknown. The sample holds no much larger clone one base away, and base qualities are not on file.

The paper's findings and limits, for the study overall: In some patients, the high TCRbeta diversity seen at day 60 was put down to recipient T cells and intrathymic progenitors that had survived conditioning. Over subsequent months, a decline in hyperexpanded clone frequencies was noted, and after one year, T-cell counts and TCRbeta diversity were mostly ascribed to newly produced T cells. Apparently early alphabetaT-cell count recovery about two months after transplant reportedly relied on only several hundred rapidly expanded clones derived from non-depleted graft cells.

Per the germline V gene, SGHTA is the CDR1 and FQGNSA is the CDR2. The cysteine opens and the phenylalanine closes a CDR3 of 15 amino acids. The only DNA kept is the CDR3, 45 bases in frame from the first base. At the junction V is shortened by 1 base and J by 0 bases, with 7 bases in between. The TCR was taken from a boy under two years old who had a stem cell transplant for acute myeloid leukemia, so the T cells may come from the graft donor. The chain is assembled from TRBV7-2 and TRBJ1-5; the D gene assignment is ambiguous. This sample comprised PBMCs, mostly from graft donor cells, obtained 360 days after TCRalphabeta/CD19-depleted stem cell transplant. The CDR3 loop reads CASSLDGLSNQPQHF. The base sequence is TGTGCCAGCAGCTTAGACGGACTTAGCAATCAGCCCCAGCATTTT.